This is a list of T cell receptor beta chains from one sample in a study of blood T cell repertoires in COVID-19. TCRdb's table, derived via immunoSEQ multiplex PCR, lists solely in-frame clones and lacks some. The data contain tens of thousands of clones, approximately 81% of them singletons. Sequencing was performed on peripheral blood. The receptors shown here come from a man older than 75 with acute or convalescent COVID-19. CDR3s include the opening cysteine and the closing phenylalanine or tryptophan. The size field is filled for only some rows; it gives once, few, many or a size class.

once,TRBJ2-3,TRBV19,CASSIGRAGGMTDTQYF
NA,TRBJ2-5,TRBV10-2,CASSEGGTQYF
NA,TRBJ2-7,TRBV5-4,CASSRGLMGYEQYF
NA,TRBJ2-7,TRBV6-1,CASSEGTGVGYEQYF
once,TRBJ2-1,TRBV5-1,CASYRDSGYNEQFF
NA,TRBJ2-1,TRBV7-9,CASSLTGLAGVEQFF
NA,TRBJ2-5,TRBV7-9,CASSLAGKETQYF
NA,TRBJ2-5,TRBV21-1,CASSEITQQETQYF
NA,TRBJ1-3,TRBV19,CASSSGNPGNTIYF
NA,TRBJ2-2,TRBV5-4,CASSPGTVTTGELFF
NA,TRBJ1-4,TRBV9,CASSVGVERHEKLFF
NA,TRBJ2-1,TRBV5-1,CASSFLAGGRNEQFF
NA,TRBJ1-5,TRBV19,CASNKVRGGVYSNQPQHF
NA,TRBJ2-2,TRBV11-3,CASSLSGVGRLANTGELFF
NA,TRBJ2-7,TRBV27,CASSLQAGAAYEQYF
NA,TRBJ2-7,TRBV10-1,CASSESGAGGYEQYF